The entry below gives a single TCR beta chain sequence along with its context. Its antigen is unidentified. Among participants with HIV, every one received treatment in the United States. Germline-derived CDR1 and CDR2 are SGHRS and YFSETQ. The length of the CDR3 is 14 residues. The J segment lost 0 bases and the V segment lost 7 bases, leaving 5 bases of the junction unmatched. This specimen belongs to a study of long-term antiretroviral therapy in people with HIV. Researchers ran immunoSEQ v3.0 at survey level. Sequencing aimed to cover roughly 35,000-50,000 T-cell genomes per sample. Assay: immunoSEQ multiplex PCR; the TCRdb copy retains only in-frame clones and omits some. The table has tens of thousands of clones, 75% to 85% seen once; the top ten hold roughly 7%. Findings of the study overall: Absence of data on ART adherence, viral resistance or therapy changes was noted.

The chain employs TRBV5-1 and TRBJ2-3; 7 bases match TRBD1. Sequenced material: unsorted PBMCs, taken 0.3 years after starting antiretroviral therapy. This sequence was found in a man aged 40-50 years with HIV. CDR3 sequence reads: CASGQDASTDTQYF. In nucleotides, the CDR3 is TGCGCCAGCGGACAGGACGCAAGCACAGATACGCAGTATTTT.